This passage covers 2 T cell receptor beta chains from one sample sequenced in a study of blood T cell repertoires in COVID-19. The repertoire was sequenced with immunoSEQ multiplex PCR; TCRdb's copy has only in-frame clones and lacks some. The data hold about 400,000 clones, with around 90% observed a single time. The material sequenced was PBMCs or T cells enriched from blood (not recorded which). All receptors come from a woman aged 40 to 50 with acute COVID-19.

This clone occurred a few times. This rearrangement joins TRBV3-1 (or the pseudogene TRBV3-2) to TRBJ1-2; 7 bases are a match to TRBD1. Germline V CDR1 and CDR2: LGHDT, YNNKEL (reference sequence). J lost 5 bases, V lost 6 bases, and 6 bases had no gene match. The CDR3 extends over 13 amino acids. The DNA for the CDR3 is TGTGCCAGCAGTCGCGGACAGGTGTATGGCTACACCTTC. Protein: CASSRGQVYGYTF.

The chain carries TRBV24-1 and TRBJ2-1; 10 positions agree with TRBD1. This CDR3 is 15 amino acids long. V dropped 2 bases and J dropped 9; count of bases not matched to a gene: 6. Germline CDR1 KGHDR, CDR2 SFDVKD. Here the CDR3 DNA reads TGTGCCACCAGTGATTATACGACAGGGGGCGGTGAGCAGTTCTTC. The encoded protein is CATSDYTTGGGEQFF.